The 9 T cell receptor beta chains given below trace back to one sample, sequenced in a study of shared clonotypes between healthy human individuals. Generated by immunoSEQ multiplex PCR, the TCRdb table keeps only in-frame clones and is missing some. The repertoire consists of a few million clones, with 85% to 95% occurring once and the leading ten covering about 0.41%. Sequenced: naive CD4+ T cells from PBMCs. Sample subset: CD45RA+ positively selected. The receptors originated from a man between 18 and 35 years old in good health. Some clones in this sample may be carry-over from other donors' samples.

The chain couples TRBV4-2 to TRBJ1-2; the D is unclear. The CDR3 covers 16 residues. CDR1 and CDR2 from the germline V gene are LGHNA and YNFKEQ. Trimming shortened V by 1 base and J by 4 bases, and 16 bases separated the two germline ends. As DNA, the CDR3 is TGTGCCAGCAGCCAAGTGGGAACCGCGGCCCCCTATGGCTACACCTTC. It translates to CASSQVGTAAPYGYTF.

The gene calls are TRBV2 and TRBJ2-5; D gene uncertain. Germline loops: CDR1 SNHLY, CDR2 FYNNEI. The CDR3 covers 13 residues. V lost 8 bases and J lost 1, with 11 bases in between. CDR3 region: CASANPGQETQYF. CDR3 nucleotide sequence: TGTGCCAGCGCAAACCCCGGCCAAGAGACCCAGTACTTC.

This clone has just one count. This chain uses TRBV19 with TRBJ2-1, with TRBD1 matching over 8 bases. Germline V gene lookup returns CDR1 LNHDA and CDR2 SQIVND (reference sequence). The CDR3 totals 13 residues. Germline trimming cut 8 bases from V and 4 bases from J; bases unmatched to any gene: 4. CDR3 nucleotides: TGTGCCAGTCTGGGACAGGCGTACAATGAGCAGTTCTTC. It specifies CASLGQAYNEQFF.

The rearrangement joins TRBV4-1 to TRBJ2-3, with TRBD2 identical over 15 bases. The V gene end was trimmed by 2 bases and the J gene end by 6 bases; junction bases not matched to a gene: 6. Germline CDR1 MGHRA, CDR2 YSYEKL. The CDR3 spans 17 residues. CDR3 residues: CASSQSWTSGRVDTQYF. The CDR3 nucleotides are TGCGCCAGCAGCCAATCCTGGACTAGCGGGAGGGTTGATACGCAGTATTTT.

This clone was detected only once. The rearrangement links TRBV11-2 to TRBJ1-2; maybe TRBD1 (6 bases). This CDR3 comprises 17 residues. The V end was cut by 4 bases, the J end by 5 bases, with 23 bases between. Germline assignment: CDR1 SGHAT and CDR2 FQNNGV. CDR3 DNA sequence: TGTGCCAGCAGCTCCCCCGGGGGTACAGGGAGTGGGTATGGCTACACCTTC. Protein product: CASSSPGGTGSGYGYTF.

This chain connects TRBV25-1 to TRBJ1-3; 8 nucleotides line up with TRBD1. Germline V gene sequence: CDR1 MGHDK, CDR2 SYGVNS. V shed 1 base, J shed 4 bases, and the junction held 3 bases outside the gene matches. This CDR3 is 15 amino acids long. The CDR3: CASSESGGVGNTIYF. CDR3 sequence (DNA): TGTGCCAGCAGTGAATCAGGGGGCGTAGGAAACACCATATATTTT.

CDR3 bases: TGTGCCAGCAGTCTCCTGACAGCCGGGGAGCTGTTTTTT. Its protein product is CASSLLTAGELFF. The rearrangement links TRBV28 to TRBJ2-2; a weak D match, TRBD1 (5 bases). Germline assignment: CDR1 MDHEN and CDR2 SYDVKM. V was trimmed by 5 bases and J by 6 bases, leaving 10 bases between them. This CDR3 is built from 13 residues. Full variable domain (outside the CDR3, taken from reference TRBV28 and TRBJ2-2): DVKVTQSSRYLVKRTGEKVFLECVQDMDHENMFWYRQDPGLGLRLIYFSYDVKMKEKGDIPEGYSVSREKKERFSLILESASTNQTSMYLCASSLLTAGELFFGEGSRLTVL.

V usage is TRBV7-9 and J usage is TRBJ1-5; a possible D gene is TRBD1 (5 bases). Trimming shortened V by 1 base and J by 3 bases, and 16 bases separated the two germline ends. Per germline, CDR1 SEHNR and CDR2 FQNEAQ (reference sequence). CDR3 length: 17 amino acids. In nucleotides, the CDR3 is TGTGCCAGCAGCTTAGTAGGTAGGGGCCCACTCAATCAGCCCCAGCATTTT. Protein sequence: CASSLVGRGPLNQPQHF. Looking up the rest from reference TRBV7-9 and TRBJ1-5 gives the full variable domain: DTGVSQNPRHKITKRGQNVTFRCDPISEHNRLYWYRQTLGQGPEFLTYFQNEAQLEKSRLLSDRFSAERPKGSFSTLEIQRTEQGDSAMYLCASSLVGRGPLNQPQHFGDGTRLSIL.

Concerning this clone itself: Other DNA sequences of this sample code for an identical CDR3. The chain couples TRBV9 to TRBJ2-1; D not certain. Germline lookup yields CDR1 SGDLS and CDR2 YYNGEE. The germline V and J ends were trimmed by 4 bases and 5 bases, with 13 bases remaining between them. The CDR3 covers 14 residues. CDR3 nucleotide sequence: TGTGCCAGCAGCCCTCAGGTCGGAAACAATGAGCAGTTCTTC. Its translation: CASSPQVGNNEQFF.